One sample yielded the 8 T cell receptor beta chains listed below, sequenced in a study of vaccination and CD4 T cells after COVID-19 (dated 2022 in TCRdb). Antigens for these TCRs are unknown. The sample's treatment or condition, from its label and the paper: roughly 10-day PBMC culture with coronavirus spike peptide pools or control peptides (ViraFEST assay). Libraries were prepared through PCR. The instrument was an Illumina iSeq 100. DNA from cultured CD4+ T cells was subjected to TCR sequencing with the Oncomine TCR Beta short-read assay at the Johns Hopkins FTIC core. TCRdb handled the public reads itself, with Q25 trimming in fastp and clone calling in MiXCR, and kept productive beta chains. Rows are combined by CDR3 protein, so each entry shows the most common genes and DNA. The sample includes more than 10,000 distinct CDR3 sequences, with less than 70% observed a single time. The ten largest clones represent 9.5% to 15% of the sample.

Sequenced sample: CD4+ T cells from blood, cultured in vitro. Every receptor here comes from a human donor who had recovered from COVID-19.

The J gene is TRBJ2-1, the V gene TRBV6-5; TRBD1 or TRBD2 may be the D gene (5 bases each). This CDR3 comprises 14 residues. The germline V gene has CDR1 MNHEY and CDR2 SVGAGI. V was trimmed by 2 bases and J by 8 bases, leaving 13 bases between them. CDR3 bases: TGTGCCAGCAGTTACGGGGACGGCCTGGATGAGCAGTTCTTC. Translated, it gives CASSYGDGLDEQFF.

The rearrangement uses TRBV20-1 and TRBJ2-1, with 11 bases fitting TRBD2. The CDR3 loop spans 16 amino acids. Trimming removed 0 bases from V and 7 bases from J; junction bases left unmatched: 8. Germline V gene sequence: CDR1 DFQATT, CDR2 SNEGSKA (reference sequence). The CDR3 here is CSARDPSSGRSNEQFF. DNA for the CDR3: TGCAGTGCTAGAGACCCTTCTAGCGGGAGGTCAAATGAGCAGTTCTTC.

The sample holds one count of this clonotype. Here the CDR3 reads CASSPVQGSSGYTF. The CDR3 bases are TGCGCCAGCAGTCCCGTTCAGGGGAGCAGTGGCTACACCTTC. The V gene is TRBV5-1, the J gene TRBJ1-2, with D perhaps TRBD1 (6 bases). The CDR3 sequence is 14 residues long. V was clipped by 5 bases and J by 7 bases, with 18 bases between them. The germline gives CDR1 SGHRS, CDR2 YFSETQ.

The chain joins TRBV5-6 to TRBJ2-5; D perhaps matches TRBD2 (5 bases). The CDR3 spans 17 residues. Germline CDR1 reads SGHDT; CDR2 reads YYEEEE. Trimming took 0 bases from V and 1 from J, leaving 16 bases between them. The CDR3 here is CASSLGRTRGRQETQYF. The DNA of the CDR3 is TGTGCCAGCAGCTTGGGCCGGACCCGGGGTCGCCAAGAGACCCAGTACTTC.

This clonotype was detected a few times. The chain joins TRBV25-1 to TRBJ2-2; maybe TRBD1 (6 bases). Germline assignment: CDR1 MGHDK and CDR2 SYGVNS. The length of the CDR3 is 16 residues. The V end was cut by 2 bases, the J end by 4 bases, with 14 bases between. CDR3 protein: CASSEQQGTSTGELFF. The CDR3 DNA is TGTGCCAGCAGTGAACAACAGGGTACGAGCACCGGGGAGCTGTTTTTT.

V usage is TRBV20-1 and J usage is TRBJ1-1, with D perhaps TRBD1 (5 bases). This CDR3 spans 14 amino acids. Germline values: CDR1 DFQATT, CDR2 SNEGSKA (reference sequence). V was trimmed by 0 bases and J by 2 bases, leaving 10 bases between them. The CDR3 loop reads CSAREGPGNTEAFF. In nucleotides, the CDR3 is TGCAGTGCTAGAGAGGGACCGGGAAACACTGAAGCTTTCTTT.

The genes are TRBV7-9 and TRBJ2-4, with TRBD1 matching 8 bases. The CDR3 extends over 12 amino acids. After removal of 5 bases from V and 8 bases from J, the junction contained 2 bases not matched to a gene. Germline CDR1 reads SEHNR; CDR2 reads FQNEAQ (reference sequence). CDR3 sequence (DNA): TGTGCCAGCAGCCAACAGGGGGACATTCAGTACTTC. Amino acid sequence: CASSQQGDIQYF.

This chain uses TRBV2 with TRBJ1-6; D is perhaps TRBD1 (5 bases). Germline V gives CDR1 SNHLY, CDR2 FYNNEI. Trimming pared 6 bases from V and 7 bases from J, leaving 10 bases between. The CDR3 loop spans 13 amino acids. Here the CDR3 reads CASRDSRNSPLHF. CDR3 sequence (DNA): TGTGCCAGCAGAGACAGTAGAAATTCACCCCTCCACTTT.